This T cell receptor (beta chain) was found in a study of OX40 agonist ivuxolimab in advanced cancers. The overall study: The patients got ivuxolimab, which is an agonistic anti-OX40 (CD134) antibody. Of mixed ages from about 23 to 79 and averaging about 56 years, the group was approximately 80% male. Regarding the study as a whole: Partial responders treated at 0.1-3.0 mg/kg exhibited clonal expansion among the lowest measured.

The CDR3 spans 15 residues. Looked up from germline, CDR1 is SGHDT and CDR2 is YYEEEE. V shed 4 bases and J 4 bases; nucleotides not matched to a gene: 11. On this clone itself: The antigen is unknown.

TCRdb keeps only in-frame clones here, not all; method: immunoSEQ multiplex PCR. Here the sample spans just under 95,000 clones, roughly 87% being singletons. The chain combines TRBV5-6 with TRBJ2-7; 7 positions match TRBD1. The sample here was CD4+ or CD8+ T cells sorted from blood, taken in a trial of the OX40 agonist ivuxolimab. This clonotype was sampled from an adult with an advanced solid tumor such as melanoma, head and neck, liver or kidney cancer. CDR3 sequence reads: CASSGWDSSFYEQYF. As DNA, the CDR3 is TGTGCCAGCAGCGGGTGGGACAGTAGTTTTTACGAGCAGTACTTC.